This record concerns one T cell receptor beta chain sequence. Its specificity is not known. Germline is not matched at one junction end, which may reflect a read error. These data are taken from a study of OX40 agonist ivuxolimab in advanced cancers. Profiled with immunoSEQ multiplex PCR; TCRdb holds only in-frame clones, not every one. The repertoire holds around 60,000 clones, approximately 80% seen once, with more than 1.5% in the top ten. Germline-derived CDR1 and CDR2 are WNHNN and SYGVQD (reference sequence). This CDR3 has 14 residues. Regarding the study as a whole: Expanded clones tended on average to be more numerous among CD8+ T cells than CD4+. With doses of 0.1 to 3.0 mg/kg, CD4+ and CD8+ blood T cells had undergone clonal expansion by week 6.

This sample comprised CD4+ or CD8+ T cells sorted from blood, obtained in a trial of the OX40 agonist ivuxolimab. The chain links TRBV10-1 to TRBJ1-5, with D possibly TRBD1 on 6 matching bases. This TCR derives from an adult with an advanced solid tumor such as melanoma, head and neck, liver or kidney cancer. CDR3 sequence reads: CASRPDRRNQPQHF. In DNA form, the CDR3 reads TGCGCCAGCAGACCCGACAGGCGCAACCAGCCCCAGCATTTT.